The 17 T cell receptor beta chains presented below share a single source sample, sequenced in a study of blood T cell repertoires in COVID-19. Profiled with immunoSEQ multiplex PCR; TCRdb holds only in-frame clones, not every one. This table holds approximately 250,000 clones, approximately 86% found once. Source material: peripheral blood. Receptors were obtained from a man aged 25-45 years with active or convalescent COVID-19.

The rearrangement links TRBV10-3 to TRBJ2-7, with TRBD2 matching 9 bases. V shed 6 bases, J shed 3 bases, and the junction held 12 bases outside the gene matches. The CDR3 contains 16 residues. Germline assignment: CDR1 ENHRY and CDR2 SYGVKD. CDR3: CAIRDPGTSLLYEQYF. CDR3 nucleotide sequence: TGTGCCATCAGGGACCCAGGGACTAGCTTACTCTACGAGCAGTACTTC.

This chain joins TRBV6-2 or TRBV6-3 and TRBJ1-6; 10 nucleotides line up with TRBD1. Germline-derived CDR1 and CDR2 are MNHEY and SVGEGT. The CDR3 totals 15 residues. V was clipped by 7 bases and J by 9 bases; unmatched bases: 9. In DNA, the CDR3 is TGTGCCAGCAACCCATTTGGGACAGGGGCTTCACCCCTCCACTTT. Amino acid sequence: CASNPFGTGASPLHF.

In nucleotides, the CDR3 is TGCGCCAGCAGCCAAGATTGGGAGGGGTCTAACTATGGCTACACCTTC. It translates to CASSQDWEGSNYGYTF. The chain combines TRBV4-1 with TRBJ1-2, with a tentative D call TRBD1 (5 bases). CDR3 length: 16 residues. Trimming stripped 0 bases from V and 0 bases from J, with 11 bases between. Germline lookup yields CDR1 MGHRA and CDR2 YSYEKL.

The chain carries TRBV9 and TRBJ2-3, with 13 bases matching TRBD2. The CDR3 is 17 residues long. Per the germline V gene, CDR1 is SGDLS and CDR2 is YYNGEE. The V gene end was trimmed by 3 bases and the J gene end by 6 bases; junction bases not matched to a gene: 10. The DNA of the CDR3 is TGTGCCAGCAGCGCCCGACTAGCGGGGGGTCCCAGGGATACGCAGTATTTT. This encodes CASSARLAGGPRDTQYF.

V gene TRBV9 combines with J gene TRBJ1-3; D not resolved. V lost 4 bases and J 0 bases, leaving 26 bases between the germline ends. CDR1 SGDLS and CDR2 YYNGEE come from the germline V gene. CDR3 size: 20 residues. CDR3 sequence (DNA): TGTGCCAGCAGCTACCCCCGCGCGGAGGGTGGACGGAACTCTGGAAACACCATATATTTT. Translation gives CASSYPRAEGGRNSGNTIYF.

This chain joins TRBV4-1 and TRBJ2-7; maybe TRBD2 (6 bases). Germline V gene lookup returns CDR1 MGHRA and CDR2 YSYEKL. The CDR3 covers 16 residues. Trimming took off 4 bases at V and 3 bases at J, with 19 bases between the two ends. CDR3 residues: CASSPQNGEDYYEQYF. The CDR3 DNA reads as TGCGCCAGCAGCCCCCAGAACGGAGAGGACTACTACGAGCAGTACTTC.

V is TRBV7-3 and J is TRBJ2-2; 8 bases match TRBD1. This CDR3 spans 15 amino acids. V lost 2 bases to trimming and J lost 3 bases; unmatched junction nucleotides: 2. Germline values: CDR1 SGHTA, CDR2 FQGTGA. The CDR3 coding sequence is TGTGCCAGCAGCTTAGTGACAGGGGACACCGGGGAGCTGTTTTTT. Translating it yields CASSLVTGDTGELFF.

The rearrangement uses TRBV20-1 and TRBJ1-2; D ambiguous. The CDR3 totals 12 residues. Trimming cost V 4 bases and J 4 bases, with 10 bases left between them. CDR1 is DFQATT, CDR2 SNEGSKA, per germline (reference sequence). CDR3 DNA: TGCAGTGCTACTGACAACTCCTATGGCTACACCTTC. Its translation: CSATDNSYGYTF.

The chain employs TRBV9 and TRBJ1-4, with D unresolved. V lost 1 base and J lost 0, with 4 bases in between. Germline V lookup: CDR1 SGDLS, CDR2 YYNGEE. This CDR3 region has 14 residues. CDR3 bases: TGTGCCAGCAGCGTATATCCAACTAATGAAAAACTGTTTTTT. This codes for CASSVYPTNEKLFF.

V and J are TRBV5-6 and TRBJ2-2; D gene uncertain. Germline V gene sequence: CDR1 SGHDT, CDR2 YYEEEE. CDR3 length: 13 residues. Trimming shortened V by 0 bases and J by 6 bases, and 6 bases separated the two germline ends. The CDR3 protein is CASSLGHPGELFF. Written as DNA, the CDR3 is TGTGCCAGCAGCTTGGGTCATCCCGGGGAGCTGTTTTTT.

This rearrangement joins TRBV4-3 to TRBJ1-1, with 7 nucleotides matching TRBD1. There are 16 residues in the CDR3. The trim removed 1 base at V and 3 bases at J, leaving 8 bases unmatched. Germline V CDR1 and CDR2: LGHNA, YSLEER. CDR3 DNA sequence: TGCGCCAGCAGCCAAGTCGGGACAGTAGGTCACACTGAAGCTTTCTTT. It translates to CASSQVGTVGHTEAFF.

The V and J genes are TRBV18 and TRBJ2-7, with 7 bases identical to TRBD2. The germline CDR1 and CDR2 sequences are KGHSH and LQKENI. Germline trimming cut 3 bases from V and 7 bases from J; bases unmatched to any gene: 12. The CDR3 loop spans 15 amino acids. The CDR3 nucleotides are TGTGCCAGCTCACCTCGGGACGCCTGGGGGGGGGAGCAGTACTTC. Translation: CASSPRDAWGGEQYF.

The chain has TRBV9 and TRBJ2-3, with D unresolved. CDR1 and CDR2 from the germline V gene are SGDLS and YYNGEE. V was trimmed by 2 bases and J by 0 bases, leaving 13 bases between them. This CDR3 has 16 residues. CDR3 protein: CASSVGVLDSTDTQYF. CDR3 in DNA: TGTGCCAGCAGCGTCGGTGTGCTAGATAGCACAGATACGCAGTATTTT.

This rearrangement joins TRBV28 to TRBJ2-7, with D possibly matching TRBD1 (6 bases). This CDR3 comprises 14 residues. Trimming removed 7 bases from V and 1 base from J, with 14 bases in between. Looked up from germline, CDR1 is MDHEN and CDR2 is SYDVKM. The CDR3 loop reads CASIKTGVSYEQYF. The CDR3 DNA is TGTGCCAGCATTAAGACAGGCGTTTCCTACGAGCAGTACTTC.

This rearrangement joins TRBV3-1 (or the pseudogene TRBV3-2) to TRBJ2-1; 8 bases are shared with TRBD1. Losses at the gene ends were 1 base for V and 5 bases for J; bases not matched to a gene: 7. Germline loops: CDR1 LGHDT, CDR2 YNNKEL (reference sequence). CDR3 length: 16 residues. Written as DNA, the CDR3 is TGTGCCAGCAGCCAAGGCGCCGGGACAGGTAACAATGAGCAGTTCTTC. The encoded protein is CASSQGAGTGNNEQFF.

This chain connects TRBV5-8 to TRBJ2-2; TRBD2 aligns across 10 bases. Germline V CDR1 and CDR2: SGHTS, YDEGEE. Losses at the gene ends were 0 bases for V and 3 bases for J; bases not matched to a gene: 5. The CDR3 is 17 amino acids. CDR3 bases: TGTGCCAGCAGCTTGGCCGGACTAGCGGCCTACACCGGGGAGCTGTTTTTT. As protein: CASSLAGLAAYTGELFF.

The V and J genes are TRBV3-1 (or the pseudogene TRBV3-2) and TRBJ1-6, with 8 bases lining up with TRBD1. With 2 bases clipped from V and 10 bases from J, the junction kept 7 bases outside the gene matches. This CDR3 region has 15 residues. Germline V CDR1 and CDR2: LGHDT, YNNKEL (reference sequence). The CDR3 reads CASSQIGQGRSPLHF. As DNA, the CDR3 is TGTGCCAGCAGCCAAATAGGACAGGGCCGCTCACCCCTCCACTTT.